Following are 6 T cell receptor beta chains from one sample sequenced in a study of technical replicates of blood from several donors. Sequenced by immunoSEQ multiplex PCR; TCRdb stores in-frame clones only, minus some. Of tens of thousands of clones listed, nearly 98% were seen once; the top ten hold 0.15%. Sequenced sample: T cells isolated from PBMCs. The receptors here all came from a human donor in good health.

CDR3 protein: CASSPSRGIQETQYF. CDR3 nucleotides: TGTGCCAGCAGCCCGTCCCGCGGGATCCAAGAGACCCAGTACTTC. This chain uses TRBV7-9 with TRBJ2-5, with D possibly TRBD2 on 6 matching bases. CDR1 and CDR2 (germline): SEHNR, FQNEAQ (reference sequence). This CDR3 contains 15 residues. V gave up 5 bases and J gave up 1 base, with 14 bases separating them.

The chain employs TRBV29-1 and TRBJ1-1; D unclear. CDR1 SQVTM and CDR2 ANQGSEA come from the germline V gene. The V gene lost 2 bases and the J gene lost 4 bases, with 11 bases spanning the gap. This CDR3 is built from 13 residues. CDR3 DNA: TGCAGCGTTGAAAGCGGGTACGCCACTGAAGCTTTCTTT. It yields the protein CSVESGYATEAFF. The whole variable domain, filled in from reference TRBV29-1 and TRBJ1-1, reads SAVISQKPSRDICQRGTSLTIQCQVDSQVTMMFWYRQQPGQSLTLIATANQGSEATYESGFVIDKFPISRPNLTFSTLTVSNMSPEDSSIYLCSVESGYATEAFFGQGTRLTVV.

This chain joins TRBV9 and TRBJ2-1; 8 nucleotides match TRBD2. The trim removed 1 base at V and 7 bases at J, leaving 1 base unmatched. This CDR3 is 13 amino acids long. CDR1 and CDR2 from the germline V gene are SGDLS and YYNGEE. This CDR3 reads CASSVPSGNEQFF. DNA of the CDR3: TGTGCCAGCAGCGTACCTAGCGGGAATGAGCAGTTCTTC.

The rearrangement uses TRBV5-1 and TRBJ2-7; 7 nucleotides agree with TRBD1. V gave up 5 bases and J gave up 3 bases; unmatched junction bases: 5. CDR3 length: 13 residues. CDR1 is SGHRS, CDR2 YFSETQ, per germline. The CDR3 protein is CASSFGQDYEQYF. The CDR3 DNA reads TGCGCCAGCAGTTTTGGACAGGACTACGAGCAGTACTTC.

The gene calls are TRBV10-3 and TRBJ2-3; 7 nucleotides align to TRBD1. Trimming removed 11 bases from V and 6 bases from J; junction bases left unmatched: 11. This CDR3 contains 13 residues. CDR1 is ENHRY and CDR2 is SYGVKD in the germline V gene. The CDR3 coding sequence is TGTGCCGCAAGGACTCCGACAGGGGATACGCAGTATTTT. Translating gives CAARTPTGDTQYF.

This clone was detected once. V is TRBV7-6 and J is TRBJ1-1; D is perhaps TRBD1 (5 bases). Germline V gives CDR1 SGHVS, CDR2 FNYEAQ. Between the trimmed V and J ends, which lost 1 base and 7 bases, there was a span of 10 bases. The CDR3 is made up of 13 amino acids. Here the CDR3 DNA reads TGTGCCAGCAGCTTAGATGGCGGGGGTGAAGCTTTCTTT. It is translated as CASSLDGGGEAFF.